This TCR beta chain emerged from a study of blood T cell repertoires in COVID-19. On the study more broadly: Samples of COVID-19 (acute and convalescent) were obtained from the United States, Italy and Spain. Sources were T cells, B-cell-depleted T cells, or PBMCs; the material itself was cDNA or gDNA.

Source study methods: Scientists estimated how many nucleated cells there were by amplifying reference gene primers. Clones were read by immunoSEQ multiplex PCR, and TCRdb kept only the in-frame ones, dropping some. The V and J calls and clone size are taken from that table; D and trimming were inferred from the DNA. The sample lists about 58,000 clones; more than 80% were seen once. Sequenced input: peripheral blood. This TCR came from a man aged 55 to 70 with acute or convalescent COVID-19.

The CDR3 protein is CATSGDNTDTQYF. The CDR3 coding sequence is TGTGCCACCAGTGGGGACAACACAGATACGCAGTATTTT. The chain combines TRBV24-1 with TRBJ2-3; perhaps TRBD1 as D (6 bases). This CDR3 comprises 13 residues. Germline loops: CDR1 KGHDR, CDR2 SFDVKD. V shed 5 bases and J shed 2 bases, with 7 bases lying between them.